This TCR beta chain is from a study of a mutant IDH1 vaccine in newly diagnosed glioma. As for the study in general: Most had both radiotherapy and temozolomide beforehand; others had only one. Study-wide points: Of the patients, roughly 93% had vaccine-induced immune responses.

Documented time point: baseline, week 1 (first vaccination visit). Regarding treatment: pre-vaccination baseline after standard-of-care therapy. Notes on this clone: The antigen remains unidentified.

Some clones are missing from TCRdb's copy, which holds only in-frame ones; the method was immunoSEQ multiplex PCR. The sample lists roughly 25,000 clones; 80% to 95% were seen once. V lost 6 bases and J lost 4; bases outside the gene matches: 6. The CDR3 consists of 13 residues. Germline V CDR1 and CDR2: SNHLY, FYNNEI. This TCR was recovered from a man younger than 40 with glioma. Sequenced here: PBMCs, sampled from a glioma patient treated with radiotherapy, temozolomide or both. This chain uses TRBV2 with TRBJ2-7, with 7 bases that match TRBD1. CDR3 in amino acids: CASSRDRTYEQYF. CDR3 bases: TGTGCCAGCAGCCGGGACAGAACATACGAGCAGTACTTC.